This TCR beta chain comes out of a study of control samples from healthy donors and cancer patients. Produced via immunoSEQ multiplex PCR; TCRdb's table is partial and in-frame only. The repertoire has over 150,000 clones, 96% of them found once; the top ten carry about 0.94%. V lost 5 bases and J 4 bases, leaving 12 bases between the germline ends. CDR1 MNHEY and CDR2 SMNVEV come from the germline V gene (reference sequence). This CDR3 comprises 14 residues. V usage is TRBV27 and J usage is TRBJ2-1; the D is unclear. Sequencing was performed on blood. This sequence originates from a woman aged 25 to 45 in good health. CDR3 DNA: TGTGCCAGCAGTCCCCGGGCGATATACAATGAGCAGTTCTTC. Amino acids: CASSPRAIYNEQFF.